Sequencing of this TCR beta chain was carried out in a study of radiation and T cells in renal cell carcinoma. Clones were read by immunoSEQ multiplex PCR, and TCRdb kept only the in-frame ones, dropping some. The sample includes roughly 3,500 clones, roughly 80% of them seen just once. V gave up 1 base and J gave up 3 bases, with 4 bases separating them. Germline V gene data show CDR1 as SGHDT and CDR2 as YYEEEE. The CDR3 loop spans 12 amino acids. In its sample, this clone was seen a few times. Its antigen is undetermined. Treatment in this sample: treatment-naive control, cytoreductive nephrectomy. Control tumor donors were several females and approximately eleven males, median age roughly 57 years. Overall study findings and caveats: In nephrectomy-only tumors, top 100 clonotypes averaged approximately 40%, versus 54% irradiated.

This TCR came from a man between 45 and 60 years old with renal cell carcinoma. The rearrangement joins TRBV5-6 to TRBJ1-1; D uncertain. The sample in question was tumor tissue, obtained from a patient whose treatment was nephrectomy without radiotherapy. As DNA, the CDR3 is TGTGCCAGCAGCTTGTTGTACACTGAAGCTTTCTTT. Residues: CASSLLYTEAFF.